The T cell receptor (beta chain) described here comes from a study of blood T cell repertoires in COVID-19. Study overall: Whether acute or convalescent, the COVID-19 samples came from the United States, Italy and Spain. The analysed material was cDNA or gDNA that came from T cells, B-cell-depleted T cells, or PBMCs.

The CDR3 runs 13 residues. Per germline, CDR1 SGHAT and CDR2 FQDESV (reference sequence). The junction had 5 bases not matched to a gene; V was cut back by 5 bases and J by 8 bases. In the study's own analysis: Nucleated cell number was recorded as an estimate derived from reference gene primer amplification. Some clones are missing from TCRdb's copy, which holds only in-frame ones; the method was immunoSEQ multiplex PCR. D and trimming were read from the DNA, whereas the V and J calls and clone size are those reported in that table. The sample includes 150,000 to 200,000 clones, approximately 79% seen only once; the top ten take about an eighth.

The rearrangement links TRBV11-1 to TRBJ2-4, with 8 positions matching TRBD1. This receptor was obtained from a young man with active or convalescent COVID-19. The sequencing sample was made of peripheral blood. CDR3 coding DNA: TGTGCCAGCAGCGCCCGACAGGGGTACATTCAGTACTTC. Protein product: CASSARQGYIQYF.